Reported below is one T cell receptor beta chain. These data are taken from a study of T-cell reconstitution after alpha-beta-depleted transplantation in children. The J segment lost 1 base and the V segment lost 2 bases, leaving 5 bases of the junction unmatched. CDR3 length: 16 residues. CDR1 is MDHEN and CDR2 is SYDVKM in the germline V gene. Unique molecular identifiers were used to barcode this TCRbeta library. TCRdb re-analysed the PCR reads in MiXCR, keeping a single row per CDR3 protein. The sample lists 60,000 or so distinct CDR3 sequences; around 40% were seen once. The sequence was obtained from a male patient under 18 who had a stem cell transplant for acute lymphoblastic leukemia, so the T cells may come from the graft donor. The starting material was PBMCs, mostly from graft donor cells, obtained 360 days after TCRalphabeta/CD19-depleted stem cell transplant. This chain uses TRBV28 with TRBJ2-5; 9 bases fit TRBD2. The DNA of the CDR3 is TGTGCCAGCAGTTTAATGACTAGCGGTCTCCAAGAGACCCAGTACTTC. Translation gives CASSLMTSGLQETQYF.